These 2 T cell receptor beta chains originate from one sample sequenced in a study of response to subunit inactivated influenza vaccine. TCRdb re-called the RT-PCR reads with MiXCR, one entry per CDR3 protein. The data show approximately 480,000 distinct CDR3 sequences, 9.5% to 12% seen once. The material sequenced was PBMCs from blood, taken roughly 47 days after vaccination. These receptors were obtained from a man in his fifties or sixties who received an inactivated influenza vaccine.

The rearrangement links TRBV27 to TRBJ2-7; D may correspond to TRBD1 or TRBD2 (5 bases each). The germline V gene has CDR1 MNHEY and CDR2 SMNVEV (reference sequence). V was cut by 3 bases and J by 6 bases, with 12 bases left in between. The CDR3 consists of 13 residues. The CDR3 spells CASSFRGAGEQYF. The CDR3 bases are TGTGCCAGCAGTTTCCGAGGGGCGGGCGAGCAGTACTTC.

This clonotype was found a few times. The V and J genes are TRBV15 and TRBJ1-5; weak D call: TRBD1 (5 bases). This CDR3 is built from 20 residues. The germline V gene encodes CDR1 LNHNV and CDR2 YYDKDF (reference sequence). V was pared by 0 bases and J by 6 bases, with 27 bases between. CDR3 in DNA: TGTGCCACCAGCAGAGATATGCGCGGAGGGTGGGGGTCATTAACTCAGCCCCAGCATTTT. Its protein product is CATSRDMRGGWGSLTQPQHF.